This T cell receptor beta chain was profiled in a study of CD8+CD57+ T cells in acquired aplastic anemia. At the level of the study: Sorted cells (CD4+ and CD8+) yielded DNA amounts that averaged approximately 3.2 ug. As sequenced from healthy donors, CD4+ cells averaged approximately 11 million reads. Study-wide results and caveats: Overlap between patients and controls comprised roughly 30 CD8+ CDR3 sequences.

Of note for this clonotype: As yet, its antigen is unknown.

Using genomic DNA as the template, TCR beta VDJ and CDR3 profiling was carried out. TCRdb reanalysed the reads using MiXCR and keeps one entry per CDR3 protein. The sample holds some 190,000 distinct CDR3 sequences, roughly half seen once. The CDR3 length is 14 residues. CDR1 is DFQATT and CDR2 is SNEGSKA in the germline V gene (reference sequence). Trimming stripped 2 bases from V and 7 bases from J, with 17 bases between. The receptor was isolated from a human donor in good health, serving as a control. This chain links TRBV20-1 with TRBJ1-2; weak D call: TRBD1 (6 bases). Sequences were obtained from sorted CD4+, CD8+, or CD8+CD57+ T cells (not recorded which) from PBMCs. The CDR3 spells CSARRRAGGGGYTF. The CDR3 DNA sequence: TGCAGTGCTAGACGGCGAGCGGGGGGCGGTGGCTACACCTTC.